These T cell receptor beta chains were read from a single sample in a study of cytomegalovirus exposure and HLA in healthy donors. The table came from immunoSEQ multiplex PCR; TCRdb's copy has only in-frame clones and leaves some out. There are around 50,000 clones in the sample; around 83% occur only once, and over 1.5% lies in the top ten. The sequencing sample was made of PBMCs. Source of these receptors: a man aged 40-55 years in good health and CMV-seronegative. The CDR3 runs from the conserved cysteine through the conserved F or W. D genes are given only for firm matches. Clone size is given for some rows only: seen once, a few or many times, or a class if the clone is expanded.

V gene: TRBV10-3
J gene: TRBJ1-5
D gene: NA
clone size: NA
CDR3 protein: CAITSGDASNQPQHF
CDR3 DNA: TGTGCCATCACCTCAGGGGACGCAAGCAATCAGCCCCAGCATTTT

V gene: TRBV5-4
J gene: TRBJ1-6
D gene: NA
clone size: NA
CDR3 protein: CASSLPNSPLHF
CDR3 DNA: TGTGCCAGCAGCCTCCCTAATTCACCCCTCCACTTT

V gene: TRBV11-2
J gene: TRBJ1-1
D gene: NA
clone size: NA
CDR3 protein: CASSFSENTEAFF
CDR3 DNA: TGTGCCAGCAGCTTTTCAGAGAACACTGAAGCTTTCTTT

V gene: TRBV5-4
J gene: TRBJ1-5
D gene: NA
clone size: NA
CDR3 protein: CASSSLGSNQPQHF
CDR3 DNA: TGTGCCAGCAGCTCCCTAGGCAGCAATCAGCCCCAGCATTTT

V gene: TRBV1
J gene: TRBJ1-5
D gene: NA
clone size: NA
CDR3 protein: CTSSLPLLQPQHF
CDR3 DNA: TGCACCAGCAGCCTACCCCTTCTACAGCCCCAGCATTTT

V gene: TRBV11-2
J gene: TRBJ1-3
D gene: NA
clone size: NA
CDR3 protein: CASSGLDSGNTIYF
CDR3 DNA: TGTGCCAGCAGCGGACTGGATTCTGGAAACACCATATATTTT

V gene: TRBV6-6
J gene: TRBJ1-5
D gene: NA
clone size: NA
CDR3 protein: CASSYPTGRFQPQHF
CDR3 DNA: TGTGCCAGCAGTTACCCGACCGGGAGGTTTCAGCCCCAGCATTTT

V gene: TRBV5-6
J gene: TRBJ1-2
D gene: NA
clone size: NA
CDR3 protein: CASSPTRLANYGYTF
CDR3 DNA: TGTGCCAGCAGCCCAACCCGGTTAGCTAACTATGGCTACACCTTC

V gene: TRBV6-6
J gene: TRBJ1-3
D gene: NA
clone size: NA
CDR3 protein: CASSYGGGSSGNTIYF
CDR3 DNA: TGTGCCAGCAGTTACGGCGGGGGGAGCTCTGGAAACACCATATATTTT

V gene: TRBV9
J gene: TRBJ2-1
D gene: TRBD1
clone size: few
CDR3 protein: CASSPYRPGQRNYEQFF
CDR3 DNA: TGTGCCAGCAGCCCCTACCGACCGGGACAGAGAAACTATGAGCAGTTCTTC

V gene: TRBV30
J gene: TRBJ2-5
D gene: NA
clone size: NA
CDR3 protein: CAWSVLSALGGRDLETQYF
CDR3 DNA: TGTGCCTGGAGTGTCTTGAGCGCCTTAGGGGGTAGAGACCTAGAGACCCAGTACTTC

V gene: TRBV27
J gene: TRBJ2-3
D gene: NA
clone size: NA
CDR3 protein: CASSPRRGLPGDTQYF
CDR3 DNA: TGTGCCAGCAGTCCCCGACGTGGACTGCCGGGGGATACGCAGTATTTT

V gene: TRBV19
J gene: TRBJ1-2
D gene: NA
clone size: NA
CDR3 protein: CASSISEGGLYGYTF
CDR3 DNA: TGTGCCAGTAGTATCTCTGAGGGAGGGCTCTATGGCTACACCTTC

V gene: TRBV7-9
J gene: TRBJ2-1
D gene: NA
clone size: NA
CDR3 protein: CASSSGGRDYNEQFF
CDR3 DNA: TGTGCCAGCAGCTCCGGAGGGCGGGACTACAATGAGCAGTTCTTC

V gene: TRBV9
J gene: TRBJ1-2
D gene: TRBD1
clone size: NA
CDR3 protein: CASSVGDRGYGYTF
CDR3 DNA: TGTGCCAGCAGCGTAGGGGACAGGGGGTATGGCTACACCTTC

V gene: TRBV9
J gene: TRBJ2-2
D gene: NA
clone size: NA
CDR3 protein: CASSVGSYTGELFF
CDR3 DNA: TGTGCCAGCAGCGTAGGTTCATACACCGGGGAGCTGTTTTTT

V gene: TRBV19
J gene: TRBJ2-2
D gene: NA
clone size: NA
CDR3 protein: CASNPGLGNTGELFF
CDR3 DNA: TGTGCCAGCAACCCGGGACTGGGGAACACCGGGGAGCTGTTTTTT

V gene: TRBV2
J gene: TRBJ2-3
D gene: NA
clone size: NA
CDR3 protein: CASSLLLTSTDTQYF
CDR3 DNA: TGTGCCAGCAGCCTCCTACTTACTAGCACAGATACGCAGTATTTT

V gene: TRBV27
J gene: TRBJ2-7
D gene: NA
clone size: NA
CDR3 protein: CASSLFGGPYEQYF
CDR3 DNA: TGTGCCAGCAGTTTATTCGGGGGGCCGTACGAGCAGTACTTC

V gene: TRBV11-2
J gene: TRBJ1-3
D gene: NA
clone size: NA
CDR3 protein: CASSLGPAGTSGNTIYF
CDR3 DNA: TGTGCCAGCAGCTTAGGACCGGCAGGCACCTCTGGAAACACCATATATTTT

V gene: TRBV28
J gene: TRBJ1-6
D gene: NA
clone size: NA
CDR3 protein: CASVHRAPYNSPLHF
CDR3 DNA: TGTGCCAGCGTTCACAGGGCGCCCTATAATTCACCCCTCCACTTT

V gene: TRBV30
J gene: TRBJ2-7
D gene: NA
clone size: once
CDR3 protein: CAWSVKSPTYEQYF
CDR3 DNA: TGTGCCTGGAGTGTAAAGTCACCTACCTACGAGCAGTACTTC

V gene: TRBV11-1
J gene: TRBJ2-3
D gene: TRBD2
clone size: NA
CDR3 protein: CASSPRTSGGRTDTQYF
CDR3 DNA: TGTGCCAGCAGCCCCAGGACTAGCGGGGGTCGCACAGATACGCAGTATTTT

V gene: TRBV28
J gene: TRBJ1-6
D gene: NA
clone size: NA
CDR3 protein: CASSLPGGSPLHF
CDR3 DNA: TGTGCCAGCAGTTTACCCGGGGGTTCACCCCTCCACTTT

V gene: TRBV5-8
J gene: TRBJ1-1
D gene: NA
clone size: NA
CDR3 protein: CASSFRVGAMNTEAFF
CDR3 DNA: TGTGCCAGCAGCTTTCGGGTGGGGGCGATGAACACTGAAGCTTTCTTT

V gene: TRBV13
J gene: TRBJ1-1
D gene: TRBD1
clone size: NA
CDR3 protein: CASSPQGGNTEAFF
CDR3 DNA: TGTGCCAGCAGCCCACAGGGGGGAAACACTGAAGCTTTCTTT

V gene: TRBV6-5
J gene: TRBJ2-7
D gene: TRBD1
clone size: few
CDR3 protein: CASSQGESYEQYF
CDR3 DNA: TGTGCCAGCAGCCAGGGGGAATCCTACGAGCAGTACTTC

V gene: TRBV18
J gene: TRBJ2-7
D gene: TRBD1
clone size: NA
CDR3 protein: CASSRQGAQAEQYF
CDR3 DNA: TGTGCCAGCTCACGACAGGGGGCGCAGGCCGAGCAGTACTTC

V gene: TRBV5-1
J gene: TRBJ1-4
D gene: TRBD1
clone size: NA
CDR3 protein: CASSTGQGPATNEKLFF
CDR3 DNA: TGCGCCAGCAGTACGGGACAGGGCCCTGCAACTAATGAAAAACTGTTTTTT

V gene: TRBV2
J gene: TRBJ2-7
D gene: NA
clone size: NA
CDR3 protein: CASSDIGNEQYF
CDR3 DNA: TGTGCCAGCAGTGACATCGGGAACGAGCAGTACTTC

V gene: TRBV28
J gene: TRBJ2-6
D gene: NA
clone size: NA
CDR3 protein: CASVAGQGAGGANVLTF
CDR3 DNA: TGTGCCAGTGTAGCGGGACAGGGAGCTGGTGGGGCCAACGTCCTGACTTTC

V gene: TRBV5-4
J gene: TRBJ2-1
D gene: NA
clone size: NA
CDR3 protein: CASSPDSSSYNEQFF
CDR3 DNA: TGTGCCAGCAGCCCGGACAGTAGCTCCTACAATGAGCAGTTCTTC

V gene: TRBV25-1
J gene: TRBJ2-7
D gene: TRBD1
clone size: once
CDR3 protein: CASSAGQASSYEQYF
CDR3 DNA: TGTGCCAGCAGTGCGGGACAGGCGAGCTCCTACGAGCAGTACTTC

V gene: TRBV7-2
J gene: TRBJ2-7
D gene: TRBD2
clone size: NA
CDR3 protein: CASSSTSGGNYEQYF
CDR3 DNA: TGTGCCAGCAGCTCGACTAGCGGGGGGAACTACGAGCAGTACTTC

V gene: TRBV13
J gene: TRBJ2-3
D gene: TRBD2
clone size: NA
CDR3 protein: CASSGGTTRTDTQYF
CDR3 DNA: TGTGCCAGTAGCGGGGGGACTACCCGCACAGATACGCAGTATTTT

V gene: TRBV7-9
J gene: TRBJ1-1
D gene: NA
clone size: NA
CDR3 protein: CASSFVLSEAFF
CDR3 DNA: TGTGCCAGCAGCTTCGTCCTGAGTGAAGCTTTCTTT

V gene: TRBV7-6
J gene: TRBJ1-3
D gene: NA
clone size: NA
CDR3 protein: CASSLRSDSGNTIYF
CDR3 DNA: TGTGCCAGCAGCTTGAGGTCCGACTCTGGAAACACCATATATTTT